These 30 T cell receptor beta chains were all obtained from the same sample, sequenced in a study of blood T cells in healthy people across ages. The use of a sample-barcoded 5' primer and a J-beta primer mix characterized a second PCR of 7 to 11 cycles. Using its own MiXCR run on the 5' RACE reads, TCRdb lists one record per CDR3 protein. Among under 800,000 distinct CDR3 sequences, around 46% were seen once, and the ten largest hold 20% to 25%. The specimen sequenced was blood. The receptor set was obtained from a woman between 55 and 75 years old in good health.

Regarding this clonotype: At one of its ends the junction is not consistent with the germline gene, which may arise from a read error. This chain uses TRBV12-3 or TRBV12-4 with TRBJ2-1, with TRBD2 matching over 10 bases. The CDR3 consists of 15 residues. As DNA, the CDR3 is TGTGCCAGCAGTTTAGGCGCTAGCGGGGGAAATGAGCGGTTCTTC. Amino acids: CASSLGASGGNERFF.

The rearrangement joins TRBV4-3 to TRBJ2-4; D perhaps matches TRBD2 (5 bases). The last part of the DNA fits TRBJ2-7 better; the J call may be wrong. This CDR3 region has 14 residues. Germline V gene sequence: CDR1 LGHNA, CDR2 YSLEER. In DNA form, the CDR3 reads TGCGCCAGCAGCCAAGAAAAGCGGCCCTACGAGCAGTACTTC. Amino acids: CASSQEKRPYEQYF.

CDR3 nucleotides: TGCAGTGCTAGGTCGCCGTCCTACAATGAGCAGTTCTTC. This sequence encodes CSARSPSYNEQFF. The chain carries TRBV20-1 and TRBJ2-1, with D unresolved. V was cut by 3 bases and J by 1 base, with 7 bases left in between. Germline V gives CDR1 DFQATT, CDR2 SNEGSKA (reference sequence). The CDR3 length is 13 residues.

This rearrangement joins TRBV5-1 to TRBJ1-4, with D perhaps matching TRBD1 (5 bases). Germline loops: CDR1 SGHRS, CDR2 YFSETQ. CDR3 length equals 14 residues. The ends were cut back, 5 bases at V and 14 bases at J, with 22 bases in the middle. CDR3 sequence: CASSRDAQPGDLFF. The CDR3 DNA follows: TGCGCCAGCAGTAGAGACGCCCAGCCGGGGGATCTGTTTTTT.

V and J are TRBV20-1 and TRBJ2-7, with 11 bases matching TRBD1. CDR1 is DFQATT, CDR2 SNEGSKA, per germline (reference sequence). The CDR3 is 12 amino acids. The trim removed 7 bases at V and 5 bases at J, leaving 4 bases unmatched. The CDR3 coding sequence is TGCAGTGGGGCGGGACAGGGGGACGAGCAGTACTTC. Amino acid sequence: CSGAGQGDEQYF.

There are many counts of this clonotype. The genes are TRBV5-6 and TRBJ2-1; 9 nucleotides match TRBD2. Germline loops: CDR1 SGHDT, CDR2 YYEEEE. The trim removed 2 bases at V and 1 base at J, leaving 1 base unmatched. The CDR3 loop spans 15 amino acids. The CDR3 bases are TGTGCCAGCAGCTTAGGACTAGCGTCCTACAATGAGCAGTTCTTC. It is translated as CASSLGLASYNEQFF. Full variable domain (remainder filled in from reference TRBV5-6 and TRBJ2-1): DAGVTQSPTHLIKTRGQQVTLRCSPKSGHDTVSWYQQALGQGPQFIFQYYEEEERQRGNFPDRFSGHQFPNYSSELNVNALLLGDSALYLCASSLGLASYNEQFFGPGTRLTVL.

This chain's CDR3 is CASMTFFGGAPYEQYF. Written as DNA, the CDR3 is TGTGCCAGCATGACATTTTTCGGGGGGGCCCCCTACGAGCAGTACTTC. The rearrangement uses TRBV28 and TRBJ2-7; 8 positions agree with TRBD2. The CDR3 is 16 amino acids. V dropped 7 bases and J dropped 2; count of bases not matched to a gene: 13. Germline lookup yields CDR1 MDHEN and CDR2 SYDVKM.

This clonotype was seen a handful of times. The V and J genes are TRBV6-2 or TRBV6-3 and TRBJ1-5, with 11 bases lining up with TRBD1. CDR1 is MNHEY, CDR2 SVGEGT, per germline. Germline trimming cut 2 bases from V and 6 bases from J; bases unmatched to any gene: 9. The CDR3 spans 17 residues. The CDR3 region has the DNA TGTGCCAGCAGTTACCCCGGGACAGGGGGGTACAGTCAGCCCCAGCATTTT. Protein sequence: CASSYPGTGGYSQPQHF.

Of note for this clonotype: Since a much larger clone is just one base distant, this may be a read error. This chain uses TRBV11-2 with TRBJ2-7; weak D call: TRBD2 (6 bases). Deletions cut 5 bases from V and 2 bases from J, with 10 bases between. The CDR3 covers 13 residues. CDR1 and CDR2 (germline): SGHAT, FQNNGV. In nucleotides, the CDR3 is TGTGCCAGCAGCCGGGACTTCCCCTACGAGCAGTACTTC. Translation: CASSRDFPYEQYF.

This clonotype came up many times. V is TRBV5-1 and J is TRBJ2-1, with 11 bases fitting TRBD2. The CDR3 has 15 amino acids. V lost 3 bases and J lost 4; bases outside the gene matches: 3. Germline V gene data show CDR1 as SGHRS and CDR2 as YFSETQ. CDR3 residues: CASSSLAGGYNEQFF. For the CDR3, the DNA is TGCGCCAGCAGCTCCCTAGCGGGGGGTTACAATGAGCAGTTCTTC.

This clonotype came up a few times. The chain's CDR3 is CSARAGTHNSPLHF. The CDR3 nucleotides read TGCAGTGCTAGAGCCGGGACACACAATTCACCCCTCCACTTT. The gene calls are TRBV20-1 and TRBJ1-6; possibly TRBD1 for D (6 bases). V dropped 1 base and J dropped 7 bases, with 11 bases sitting between them. The CDR3 totals 14 residues. The germline gives CDR1 DFQATT, CDR2 SNEGSKA (reference sequence).

The rearrangement joins TRBV20-1 to TRBJ2-7, with 9 bases matching TRBD2. After removal of 8 bases from V and 6 bases from J, the junction contained 8 bases not matched to a gene. The CDR3 covers 12 residues. Germline values: CDR1 DFQATT, CDR2 SNEGSKA (reference sequence). CDR3 in DNA: TGCAGTACCCGGCGAGCGGGAGGCGAGCAGTACTTC. Residues: CSTRRAGGEQYF.

This clonotype was recorded a few times. The chain is built from TRBV5-1 and TRBJ2-1; 9 bases are a match to TRBD2. The CDR3 covers 20 residues. In germline, CDR1 is SGHRS, CDR2 YFSETQ. V dropped 4 bases and J dropped 7; count of bases not matched to a gene: 24. CDR3 sequence: CASSTRQGGSSGIMWNEQFF. As DNA, the CDR3 is TGCGCCAGCAGCACTAGACAGGGAGGTTCTAGCGGGATCATGTGGAATGAGCAGTTCTTC.

This clonotype came up once. The genes are TRBV6-2 or TRBV6-3 and TRBJ2-7; TRBD2 might be the D (6 bases). The CDR3 spans 15 residues. Germline-derived CDR1 and CDR2 are MNHEY and SVGEGT. V was pared by 6 bases and J by 3 bases, with 18 bases between. The DNA for the CDR3 is TGTGCCAGCAGACACAACCAAGGACTATTCTACGAGCAGTACTTC. This encodes CASRHNQGLFYEQYF.

This clonotype has a handful of counts. CDR3 DNA: TGCGCCAGCAGCCAAGAATGGAGGGGACTAGCTGATGAGCAGTTCTTC. Protein sequence: CASSQEWRGLADEQFF. The chain links TRBV4-3 to TRBJ2-1; 9 bases line up with TRBD2. CDR3 length: 16 residues. CDR1 is LGHNA, CDR2 YSLEER, per germline. Unmatched junction bases numbered 8, after V lost 0 bases and J lost 8 bases.

Turning to this clonotype: One end of the junction fails to match germline, which may point to a read error. CDR3 nucleotide sequence: TGTCCCAGCACTGGACTAGCGGGCGGAGAAGGCACAGATACGCAGTATTTT. This translates into CPSTGLAGGEGTDTQYF. V is TRBV6-1 and J is TRBJ2-3; TRBD2 agrees at 11 bases. The CDR3 is 17 residues long. Germline CDR1 is MNHNS and CDR2 is SASEGT.

This clonotype was recorded at least ten times. The chain links TRBV7-2 to TRBJ2-5, with a tentative D call TRBD2 (6 bases). Germline-derived CDR1 and CDR2 are SGHTA and FQGNSA. The V end was cut by 1 base, the J end by 5 bases, with 11 bases between. The length of the CDR3 is 14 residues. CDR3 loop: CASSLGPGGETQYF. CDR3 DNA: TGTGCCAGCAGCTTAGGTCCAGGAGGGGAGACCCAGTACTTC.

The chain couples TRBV29-1 to TRBJ1-5; D remains ambiguous. CDR1 is SQVTM and CDR2 is ANQGSEA in the germline V gene. Trimming took 7 bases from V and 7 from J, leaving 8 bases between them. CDR3 length: 10 residues. The CDR3 region is CSAQPQPQHF. CDR3 coding DNA: TGCAGCGCACAACCCCAGCCCCAGCATTTT.

This clonotype was found once. The junction and the germline gene differ at one end; a read error may be behind it. The chain couples TRBV20-1 to TRBJ2-7; unclear D gene. Germline loops: CDR1 DFQATT, CDR2 SNEGSKA (reference sequence). The CDR3 length is 15 residues. The CDR3 DNA reads TGCAGTGCTAGAACGAGTTTATCAAGCTCCTACAAGCAGTACTTC. Amino acid sequence: CSARTSLSSSYKQYF.

This clonotype was observed a handful of times. CDR3 sequence (DNA): TGCGCCAGCAGCTTGGCCCAATTTTGGTCTTCGGATGAGCAGTTCTTC. This codes for CASSLAQFWSSDEQFF. This chain joins TRBV5-1 and TRBJ2-1; D remains ambiguous. The V gene lost 0 bases and the J gene lost 8 bases, with 18 bases spanning the gap. The V gene's germline CDR1 is SGHRS and CDR2 YFSETQ. This CDR3 spans 16 amino acids.

This clonotype has more than one count but fewer than ten. The chain combines TRBV6-5 with TRBJ2-7, with 7 bases lining up with TRBD1. This CDR3 is built from 16 residues. Germline CDR1 is MNHEY and CDR2 is SVGAGI. With V trimmed by 6 bases and J by 5 bases, 16 bases remained unmatched. The CDR3 is CASRSPLQGMSNEQYF. The DNA for the CDR3 is TGTGCCAGCAGATCGCCCTTACAGGGGATGTCCAACGAGCAGTACTTC.

The chain is built from TRBV20-1 and TRBJ2-4, with D possibly being TRBD1 or TRBD2 (6 bases each). V gave up 0 bases and J gave up 1 base, with 13 bases separating them. The germline V gene has CDR1 DFQATT and CDR2 SNEGSKA (reference sequence). This CDR3 has 16 amino acids. DNA of the CDR3: TGCAGTGCTAGAGATGCAACAGGGAGGGCCAAAAACATTCAGTACTTC. Protein product: CSARDATGRAKNIQYF.

V gene TRBV29-1 combines with J gene TRBJ1-6; D is perhaps TRBD1 (6 bases). The CDR3 totals 14 residues. CDR1 and CDR2 from the germline V gene are SQVTM and ANQGSEA. V lost 6 bases and J 4 bases, leaving 13 bases between the germline ends. CDR3 region: CSVSQGQYNSPLHF. The CDR3 bases are TGCAGCGTCTCCCAGGGGCAGTATAATTCACCCCTCCACTTT.

The chain is built from TRBV4-1 and TRBJ1-1, with D maybe TRBD1 (5 bases). Looked up from germline, CDR1 is MGHRA and CDR2 is YSYEKL. Trimming cost V 4 bases and J 4 bases, with 13 bases left between them. The CDR3 extends over 14 amino acids. The DNA for the CDR3 is TGCGCCAGCAGCCCGACAGATTGGAGCACTGAAGCTTTCTTT. Translating gives CASSPTDWSTEAFF.

The chain links TRBV6-5 to TRBJ1-2; D unresolved. The CDR3 has 17 residues. The V gene's germline CDR1 is MNHEY and CDR2 SVGAGI. The V and J ends lost 3 bases and 0 bases respectively, with 17 bases between them. The CDR3 loop is CASSYVNRGIANYGYTF. For the CDR3, the DNA is TGTGCCAGCAGTTATGTAAACCGGGGAATAGCTAACTATGGCTACACCTTC.

The V gene is TRBV27, the J gene TRBJ2-2; D is uncertain. Trimming pared 5 bases from V and 3 bases from J, leaving 16 bases between. The germline CDR1 and CDR2 sequences are MNHEY and SMNVEV (reference sequence). The CDR3 contains 16 residues. The CDR3 nucleotides are TGTGCCAGCAGTCCTCAAGTTTTTGGACACACCGGGGAGCTGTTTTTT. This translates into CASSPQVFGHTGELFF.

This chain links TRBV6-5 with TRBJ2-1; 8 positions match TRBD2. CDR1 is MNHEY, CDR2 SVGAGI, per germline. The CDR3 consists of 15 residues. With 5 bases clipped from V and 4 bases from J, the junction kept 7 bases outside the gene matches. CDR3 protein: CASSPTSEEYNEQFF. The CDR3 DNA follows: TGTGCCAGCAGTCCGACTAGCGAGGAATACAATGAGCAGTTCTTC.

This clonotype was detected only a few times. The rearrangement joins TRBV20-1 to TRBJ2-5, with 7 bases identical to TRBD2. The J call may be in error: the DNA end matches TRBJ2-7 better. Germline loops: CDR1 DFQATT, CDR2 SNEGSKA (reference sequence). The CDR3 spans 14 residues. In DNA form, the CDR3 reads TGCAGTGCCAAAGTTTCTAGCGGAGCTTACGAGCAGTACTTC. This translates into CSAKVSSGAYEQYF.

The chain employs TRBV4-3 and TRBJ2-4; D possibly matches TRBD1 or TRBD2 (7 bases each). TRBJ2-7 explains the end of the DNA better; the J call may be wrong. The CDR3 spans 15 residues. CDR1 is LGHNA, CDR2 YSLEER, per germline. CDR3: CASSQGGTERYEQYF. The CDR3 DNA follows: TGCGCCAGCAGCCAGGGGGGGACAGAAAGATACGAGCAGTACTTC.

The chain employs TRBV6-5 and TRBJ2-7; TRBD1 matches 10 bases. This CDR3 is built from 17 residues. CDR1 MNHEY and CDR2 SVGAGI come from the germline V gene. V lost 0 bases and J lost 3; bases outside the gene matches: 8. DNA of the CDR3: TGTGCCAGCAGTTACTCTCCAGGGACAGGGGCCATCTACGAGCAGTACTTC. Protein sequence: CASSYSPGTGAIYEQYF.